The clone carrying this T cell receptor (beta chain) was detected only a few times. Its antigen is not known. Sequenced by immunoSEQ multiplex PCR; TCRdb stores in-frame clones only, minus some. The sample holds about 98,000 clones; about 82% are singletons and the top ten take around 1.4%. J lost 5 bases, V lost 4 bases, and 4 bases had no gene match. Germline-derived CDR1 and CDR2 are MNHNS and SASEGT. The CDR3 is 15 amino acids. These data belong to a study of graft-versus-host responses after intestinal transplantation. Findings and limits, study-wide: GvH clones surfaced in recipient marrow, some emerging earlier in ileum or blood.

V gene TRBV6-1 combines with J gene TRBJ2-5, with 13 positions matching TRBD2. The clonotype was recovered from a human patient who received an intestinal transplant, so some T cells may come from the graft donor. Specimen: PBMCs, collected 255 days after intestinal transplant. For the CDR3, the DNA is TGTGCCAGCAGTGTCACTAGCGGGGGGGCCGAGACCCAGTACTTC. It is translated as CASSVTSGGAETQYF.